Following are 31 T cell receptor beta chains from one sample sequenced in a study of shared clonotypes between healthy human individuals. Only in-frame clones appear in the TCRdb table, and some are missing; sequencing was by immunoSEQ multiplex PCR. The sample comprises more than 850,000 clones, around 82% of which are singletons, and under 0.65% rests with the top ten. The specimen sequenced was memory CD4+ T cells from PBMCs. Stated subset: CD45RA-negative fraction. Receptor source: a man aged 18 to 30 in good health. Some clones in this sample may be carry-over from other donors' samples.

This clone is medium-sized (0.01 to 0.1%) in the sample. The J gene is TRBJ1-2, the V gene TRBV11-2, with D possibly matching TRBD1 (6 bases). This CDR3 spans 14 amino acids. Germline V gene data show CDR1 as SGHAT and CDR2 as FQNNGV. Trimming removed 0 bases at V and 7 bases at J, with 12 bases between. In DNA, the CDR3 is TGTGCCAGCAGCTTAGATGGCAGGGGCGGTGGCTACACCTTC. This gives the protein CASSLDGRGGGYTF.

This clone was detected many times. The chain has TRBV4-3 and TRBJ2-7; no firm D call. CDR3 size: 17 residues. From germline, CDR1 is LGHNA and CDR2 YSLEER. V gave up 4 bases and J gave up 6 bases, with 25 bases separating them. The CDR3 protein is CASSLNPRGTPSSEQYF. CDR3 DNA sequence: TGCGCCAGCAGCCTCAATCCCCGCGGTACTCCCTCGTCCGAGCAGTACTTC.

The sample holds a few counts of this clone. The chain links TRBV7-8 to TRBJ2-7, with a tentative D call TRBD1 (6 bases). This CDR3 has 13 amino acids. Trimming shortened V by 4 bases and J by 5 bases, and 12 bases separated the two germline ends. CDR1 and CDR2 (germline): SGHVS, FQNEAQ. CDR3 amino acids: CASSSGARNEQYF. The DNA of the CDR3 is TGTGCCAGCAGCTCAGGGGCTCGAAACGAGCAGTACTTC.

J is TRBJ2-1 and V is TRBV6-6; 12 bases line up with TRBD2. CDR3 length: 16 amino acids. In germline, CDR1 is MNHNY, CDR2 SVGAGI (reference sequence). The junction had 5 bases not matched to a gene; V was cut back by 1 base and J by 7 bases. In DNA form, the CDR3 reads TGTGCCAGCAGTTACTTGGGACTAGCGGGTTCGAATGAGCAGTTCTTC. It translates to CASSYLGLAGSNEQFF.

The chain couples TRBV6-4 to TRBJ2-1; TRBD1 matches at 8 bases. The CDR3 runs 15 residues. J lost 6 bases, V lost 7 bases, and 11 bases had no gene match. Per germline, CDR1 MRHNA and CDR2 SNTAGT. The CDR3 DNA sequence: TGTGCCAGCAATTTTCTGGGACAGGTAGGCAATGAGCAGTTCTTC. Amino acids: CASNFLGQVGNEQFF.

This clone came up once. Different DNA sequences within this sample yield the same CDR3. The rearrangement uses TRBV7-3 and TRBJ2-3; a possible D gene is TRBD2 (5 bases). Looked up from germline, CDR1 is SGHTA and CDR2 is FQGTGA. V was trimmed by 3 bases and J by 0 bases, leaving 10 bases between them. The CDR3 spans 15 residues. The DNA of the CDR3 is TGTGCCAGCAGCTTCCTAGCTGCTAGCACAGATACGCAGTATTTT. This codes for CASSFLAASTDTQYF. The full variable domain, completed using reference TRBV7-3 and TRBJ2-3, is GAGVSQTPSNKVTEKGKYVELRCDPISGHTALYWYRQSLGQGPEFLIYFQGTGAADDSGLPNDRFFAVRPEGSVSTLKIQRTERGDSAVYLCASSFLAASTDTQYFGPGTRLTVL.

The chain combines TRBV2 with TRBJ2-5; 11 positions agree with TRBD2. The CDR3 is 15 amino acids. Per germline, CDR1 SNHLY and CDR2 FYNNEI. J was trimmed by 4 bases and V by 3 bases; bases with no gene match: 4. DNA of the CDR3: TGTGCCAGCAGTGAGGTGCTAGCGGGAGGAGAGACCCAGTACTTC. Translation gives CASSEVLAGGETQYF.

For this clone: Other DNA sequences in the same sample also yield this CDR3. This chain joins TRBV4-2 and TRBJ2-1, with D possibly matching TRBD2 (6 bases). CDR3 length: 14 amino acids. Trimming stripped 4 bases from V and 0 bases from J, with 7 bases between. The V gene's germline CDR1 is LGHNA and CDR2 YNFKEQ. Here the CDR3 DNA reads TGTGCCAGCAGCCCCGGGAGCTCCTACAATGAGCAGTTCTTC. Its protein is CASSPGSSYNEQFF.

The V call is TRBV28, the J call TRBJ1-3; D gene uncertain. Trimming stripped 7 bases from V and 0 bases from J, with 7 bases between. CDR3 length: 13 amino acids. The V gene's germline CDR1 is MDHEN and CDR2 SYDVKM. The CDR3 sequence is CASIRISGNTIYF. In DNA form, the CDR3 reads TGTGCCAGCATTCGGATCTCTGGAAACACCATATATTTT.

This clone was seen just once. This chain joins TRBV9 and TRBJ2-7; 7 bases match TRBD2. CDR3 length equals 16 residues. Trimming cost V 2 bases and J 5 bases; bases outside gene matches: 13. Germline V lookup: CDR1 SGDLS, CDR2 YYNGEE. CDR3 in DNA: TGTGCCAGCAGCGTTCAGGCGGGAGTAGGTCTTCACGAGCAGTACTTC. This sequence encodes CASSVQAGVGLHEQYF.

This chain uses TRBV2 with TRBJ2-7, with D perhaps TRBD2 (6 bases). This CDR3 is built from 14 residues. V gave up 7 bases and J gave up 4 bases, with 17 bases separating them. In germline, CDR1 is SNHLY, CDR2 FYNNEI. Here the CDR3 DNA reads TGTGCCAGCAACTTCGTGGGGACTGGGTACGAGCAGTACTTC. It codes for CASNFVGTGYEQYF.

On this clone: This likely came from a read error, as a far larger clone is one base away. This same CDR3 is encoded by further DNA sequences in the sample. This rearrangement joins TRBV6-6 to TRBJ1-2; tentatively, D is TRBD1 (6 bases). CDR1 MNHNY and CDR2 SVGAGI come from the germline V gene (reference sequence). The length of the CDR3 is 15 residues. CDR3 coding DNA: TGTGCTAGCTTCCAGCGGGAGGGGGACGGGGTTGGCTACACCTTC. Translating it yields CASFQREGDGVGYTF.

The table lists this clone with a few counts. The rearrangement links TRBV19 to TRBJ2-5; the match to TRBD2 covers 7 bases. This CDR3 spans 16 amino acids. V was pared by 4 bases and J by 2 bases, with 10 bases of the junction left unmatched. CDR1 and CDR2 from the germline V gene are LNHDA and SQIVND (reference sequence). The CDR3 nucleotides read TGTGCCAGTAGTAAGAACCCTAGCGGCAAACAAGAGACCCAGTACTTC. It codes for CASSKNPSGKQETQYF.

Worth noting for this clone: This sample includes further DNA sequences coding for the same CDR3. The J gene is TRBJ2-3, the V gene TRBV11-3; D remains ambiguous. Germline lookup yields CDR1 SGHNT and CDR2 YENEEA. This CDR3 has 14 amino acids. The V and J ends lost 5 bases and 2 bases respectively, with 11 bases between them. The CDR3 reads CASSLSRNTDTQYF. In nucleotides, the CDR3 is TGTGCCAGCAGCCTTAGCAGGAACACAGATACGCAGTATTTT.

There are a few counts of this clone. The CDR3 sequence: CASSPIQRPTWNAFF. In DNA, the CDR3 is TGTGCCAGTAGTCCGATCCAACGTCCCACTTGGAATGCTTTCTTT. The chain links TRBV19 to TRBJ1-1; unclear D gene. V was pared by 5 bases and J by 11 bases, with 24 bases between. Germline CDR1 reads LNHDA; CDR2 reads SQIVND (reference sequence). CDR3 length: 15 residues.

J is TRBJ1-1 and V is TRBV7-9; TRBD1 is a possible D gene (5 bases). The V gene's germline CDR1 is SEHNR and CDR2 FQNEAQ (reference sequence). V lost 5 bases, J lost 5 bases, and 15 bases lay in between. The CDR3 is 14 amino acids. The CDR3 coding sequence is TGTGCCAGCAGCGTCGACTCTTGGGGGACTGAAGCTTTCTTT. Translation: CASSVDSWGTEAFF.

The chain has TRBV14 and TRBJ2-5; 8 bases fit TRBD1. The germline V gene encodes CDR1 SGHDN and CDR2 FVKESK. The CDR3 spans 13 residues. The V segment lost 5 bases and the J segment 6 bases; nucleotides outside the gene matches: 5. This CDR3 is CASSKDRAQTQYF. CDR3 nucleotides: TGTGCCAGCAGCAAGGACAGGGCGCAGACCCAGTACTTC.

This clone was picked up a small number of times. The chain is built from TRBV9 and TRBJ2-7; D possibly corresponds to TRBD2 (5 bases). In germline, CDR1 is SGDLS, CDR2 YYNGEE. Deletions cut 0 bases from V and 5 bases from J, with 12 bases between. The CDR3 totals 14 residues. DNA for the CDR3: TGTGCCAGCAGCGTAGGCCTCTCCGGGGACGAGCAGTACTTC. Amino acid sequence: CASSVGLSGDEQYF. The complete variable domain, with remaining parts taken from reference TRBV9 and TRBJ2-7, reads DSGVTQTPKHLITATGQRVTLRCSPRSGDLSVYWYQQSLDQGLQFLIQYYNGEERAKGNILERFSAQQFPDLHSELNLSSLELGDSALYFCASSVGLSGDEQYFGPGTRLTVT.

CDR3 nucleotides: TGTGCCAGCAGCGAGGGACAGATGAACACTGAAGCTTTCTTT. Its protein product is CASSEGQMNTEAFF. J is TRBJ1-1 and V is TRBV5-4; 7 bases are shared with TRBD1. The CDR3 spans 14 residues. Germline assignment: CDR1 SGHNT and CDR2 YYREEE (reference sequence). V trimming: 4 bases; J trimming: 0 bases; junction bases outside the gene matches: 3.

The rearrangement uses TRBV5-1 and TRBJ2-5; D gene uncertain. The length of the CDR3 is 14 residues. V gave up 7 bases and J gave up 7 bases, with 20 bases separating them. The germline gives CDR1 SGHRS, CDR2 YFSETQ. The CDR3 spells CASALRPSEGTQYF. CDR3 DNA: TGCGCCAGCGCCCTTAGACCTTCCGAAGGGACCCAGTACTTC. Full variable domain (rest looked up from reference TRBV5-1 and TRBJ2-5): KAGVTQTPRYLIKTRGQQVTLSCSPISGHRSVSWYQQTPGQGLQFLFEYFSETQRNKGNFPGRFSGRQFSNSRSEMNVSTLELGDSALYLCASALRPSEGTQYFGPGTRLLVL.

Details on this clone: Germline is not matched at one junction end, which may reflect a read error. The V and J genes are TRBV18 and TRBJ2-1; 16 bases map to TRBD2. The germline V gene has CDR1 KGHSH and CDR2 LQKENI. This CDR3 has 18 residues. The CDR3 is CASSPPGLAGGGQNEQFF. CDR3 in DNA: TGTGCCAGCTCCCCACCGGGACTAGCGGGAGGGGGACAGAATGAGCAGTTCTTC.

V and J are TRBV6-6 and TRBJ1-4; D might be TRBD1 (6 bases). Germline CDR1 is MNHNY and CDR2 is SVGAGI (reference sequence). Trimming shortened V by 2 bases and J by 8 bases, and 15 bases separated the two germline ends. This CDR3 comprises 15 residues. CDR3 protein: CASSYPMGGDEKLFF. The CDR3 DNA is TGTGCCAGCAGTTACCCGATGGGGGGCGACGAAAAACTGTTTTTT.

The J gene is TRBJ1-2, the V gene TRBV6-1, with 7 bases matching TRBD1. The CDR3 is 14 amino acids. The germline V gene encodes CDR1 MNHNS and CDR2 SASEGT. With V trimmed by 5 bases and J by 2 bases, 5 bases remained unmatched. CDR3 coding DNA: TGTGCCAGCAGTAGTCTGACAGGGAACTATGGCTACACCTTC. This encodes CASSSLTGNYGYTF.

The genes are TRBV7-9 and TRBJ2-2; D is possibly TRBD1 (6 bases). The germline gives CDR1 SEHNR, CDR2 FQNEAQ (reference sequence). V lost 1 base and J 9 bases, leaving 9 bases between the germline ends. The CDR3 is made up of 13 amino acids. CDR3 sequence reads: CASSLGGPRELFF. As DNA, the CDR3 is TGTGCCAGCAGCTTAGGGGGGCCCCGGGAGCTGTTTTTT.

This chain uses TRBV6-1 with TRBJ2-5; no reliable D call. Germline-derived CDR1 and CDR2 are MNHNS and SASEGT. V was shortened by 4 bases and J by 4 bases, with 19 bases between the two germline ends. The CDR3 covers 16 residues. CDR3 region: CASSAGTLIGRETQYF. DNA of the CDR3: TGTGCCAGCAGTGCCGGAACCCTTATTGGCAGAGAGACCCAGTACTTC.

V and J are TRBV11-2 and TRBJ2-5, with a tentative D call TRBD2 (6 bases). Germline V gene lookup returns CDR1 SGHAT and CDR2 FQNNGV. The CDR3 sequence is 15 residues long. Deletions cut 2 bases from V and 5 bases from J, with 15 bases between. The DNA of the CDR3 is TGTGCCAGCAGCTTATCAGCGGGCTGGCAGGAGACCCAGTACTTC. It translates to CASSLSAGWQETQYF.

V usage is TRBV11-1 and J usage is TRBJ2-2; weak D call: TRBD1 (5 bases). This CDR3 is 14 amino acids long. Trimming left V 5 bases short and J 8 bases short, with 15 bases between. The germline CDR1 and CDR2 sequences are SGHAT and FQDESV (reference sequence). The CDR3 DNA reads TGTGCCAGCAGCATGACAGAACGTCTTGGGGAGCTGTTTTTT. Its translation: CASSMTERLGELFF. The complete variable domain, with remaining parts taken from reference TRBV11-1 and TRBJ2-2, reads EAEVAQSPRYKITEKSQAVAFWCDPISGHATLYWYRQILGQGPELLVQFQDESVVDDSQLPKDRFSAERLKGVDSTLKIQPAELGDSAMYLCASSMTERLGELFFGEGSRLTVL.

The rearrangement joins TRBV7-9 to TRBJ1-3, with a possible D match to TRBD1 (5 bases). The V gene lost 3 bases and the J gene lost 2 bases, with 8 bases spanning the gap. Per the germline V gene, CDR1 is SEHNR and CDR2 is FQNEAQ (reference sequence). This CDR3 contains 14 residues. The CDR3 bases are TGTGCCAGCAGCTTGGGGGAGGCTGGAAACACCATATATTTT. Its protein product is CASSLGEAGNTIYF.

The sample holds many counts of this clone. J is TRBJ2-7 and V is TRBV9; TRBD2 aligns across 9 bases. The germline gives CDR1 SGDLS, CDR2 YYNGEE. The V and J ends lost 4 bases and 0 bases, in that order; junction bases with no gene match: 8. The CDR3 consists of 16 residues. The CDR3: CASSTGFSGSSYEQYF. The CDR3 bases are TGTGCCAGCAGCACCGGATTTAGCGGGAGCTCCTACGAGCAGTACTTC.

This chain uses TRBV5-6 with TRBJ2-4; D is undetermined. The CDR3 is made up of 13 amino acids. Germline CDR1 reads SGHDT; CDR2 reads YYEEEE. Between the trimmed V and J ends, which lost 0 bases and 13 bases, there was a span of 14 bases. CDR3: CASSLGPLDGQYF. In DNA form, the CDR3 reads TGTGCCAGCAGCTTGGGTCCGCTCGACGGGCAGTACTTC. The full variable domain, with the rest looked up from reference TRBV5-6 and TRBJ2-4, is DAGVTQSPTHLIKTRGQQVTLRCSPKSGHDTVSWYQQALGQGPQFIFQYYEEEERQRGNFPDRFSGHQFPNYSSELNVNALLLGDSALYLCASSLGPLDGQYFGAGTRLSVL.

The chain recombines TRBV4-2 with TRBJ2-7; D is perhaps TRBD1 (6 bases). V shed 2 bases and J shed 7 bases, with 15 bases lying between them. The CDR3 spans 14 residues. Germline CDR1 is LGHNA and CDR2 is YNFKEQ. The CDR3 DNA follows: TGTGCCAGCAGCCAAAGCAGGGGAGCACGGGAGCAGTACTTC. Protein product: CASSQSRGAREQYF.